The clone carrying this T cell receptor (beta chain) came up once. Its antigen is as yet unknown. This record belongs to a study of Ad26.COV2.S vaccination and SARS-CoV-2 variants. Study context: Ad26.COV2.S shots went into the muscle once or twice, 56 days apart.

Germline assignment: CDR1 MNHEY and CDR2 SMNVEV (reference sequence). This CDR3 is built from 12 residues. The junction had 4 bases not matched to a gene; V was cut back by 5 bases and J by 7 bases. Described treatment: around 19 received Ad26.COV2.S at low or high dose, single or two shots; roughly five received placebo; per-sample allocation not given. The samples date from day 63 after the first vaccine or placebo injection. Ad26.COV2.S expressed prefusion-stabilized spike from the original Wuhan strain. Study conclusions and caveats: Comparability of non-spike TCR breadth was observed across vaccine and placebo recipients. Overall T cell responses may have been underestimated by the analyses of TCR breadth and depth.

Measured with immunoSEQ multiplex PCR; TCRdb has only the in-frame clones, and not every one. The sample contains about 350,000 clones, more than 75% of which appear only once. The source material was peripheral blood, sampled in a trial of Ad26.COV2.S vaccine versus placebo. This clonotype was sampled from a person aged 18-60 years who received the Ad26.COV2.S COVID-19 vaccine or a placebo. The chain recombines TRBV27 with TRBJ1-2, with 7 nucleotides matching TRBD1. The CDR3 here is CASSPTGRGYTF. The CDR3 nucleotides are TGTGCCAGCAGTCCGACAGGGCGTGGCTACACCTTC.